This record concerns one T cell receptor (beta chain) sequence. The antigen is unknown. The data stem from a study of cytomegalovirus exposure and HLA in healthy donors. Study findings and constraints: A classifier reportedly called cytomegalovirus status with high sensitivity and specificity.

A multiplex PCR was run with 60 Vbeta primers and 13 Jbeta primers. The method was immunoSEQ multiplex PCR; TCRdb's version includes in-frame clones alone and lacks a portion of them. In the table there are around 140,000 clones, 78% of which are singletons. The CDR3 is 15 residues long. The germline gives CDR1 KGHSH, CDR2 LQKENI. The ends lost 2 bases at V and 5 bases at J; junction bases unmatched: 5. The sequenced sample consisted of PBMCs. V usage is TRBV18 and J usage is TRBJ2-4, with TRBD1 matching 8 bases. This TCR was sampled from a woman in her 40s in good health and CMV-seropositive. CDR3 loop: CASSPGRGLENIQYF. CDR3 sequence (DNA): TGTGCCAGCTCACCAGGCAGGGGGCTCGAAAACATTCAGTACTTC.